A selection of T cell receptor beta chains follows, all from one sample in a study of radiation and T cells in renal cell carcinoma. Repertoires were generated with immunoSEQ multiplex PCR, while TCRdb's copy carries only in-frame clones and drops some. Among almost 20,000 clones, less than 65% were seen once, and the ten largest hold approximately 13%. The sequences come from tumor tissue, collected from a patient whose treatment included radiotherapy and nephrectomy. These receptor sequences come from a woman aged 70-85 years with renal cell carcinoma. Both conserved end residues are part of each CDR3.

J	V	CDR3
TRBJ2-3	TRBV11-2	CASSRFTDTQYF
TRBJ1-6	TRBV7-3	CASSLGARNSPLHF
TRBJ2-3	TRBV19	CASSIGLSGDGTDTQYF
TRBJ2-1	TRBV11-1	CASSFENEQFF
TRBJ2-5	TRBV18	CASSPDRVQETQYF
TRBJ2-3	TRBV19	CASRVRQGGTDTQYF
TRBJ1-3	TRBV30	CAWSVGTASSGNTIYF
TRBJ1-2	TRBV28	CASSTGNLGYTF
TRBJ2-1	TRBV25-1	CASSILQGFSNNEQFF
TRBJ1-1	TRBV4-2	CASSLWGTGNEAFF
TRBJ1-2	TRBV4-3	CASSGGVTRTGGGYTF
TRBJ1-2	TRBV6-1	CASSEGPRDYGYTF
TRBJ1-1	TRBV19	CASRVSGNTEAFF
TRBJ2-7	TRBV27	CASRSPTRSSYEQYF
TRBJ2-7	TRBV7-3	CASSLKGQPGAYEQYF
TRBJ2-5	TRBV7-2	CASSLNAAGSQETQYF
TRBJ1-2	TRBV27	CASSFQGTRANYGYTF
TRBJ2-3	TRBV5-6	CASSFVSGGNTDTQYF
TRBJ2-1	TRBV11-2	CASSLGGGAGNEQFF
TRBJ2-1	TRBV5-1	CASSLEGLRGNEQFF
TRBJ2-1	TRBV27	CASSPPIPVQQGVTYNEQFF
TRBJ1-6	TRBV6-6	CASSWEQGRSPLHF
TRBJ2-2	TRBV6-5	CASRSRSGELFF
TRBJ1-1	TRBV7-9	CASSLSLSEAFF
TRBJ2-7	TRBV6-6	CASSLAGTTYEQYF
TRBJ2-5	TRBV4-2	CASSQGGDSQETQYF
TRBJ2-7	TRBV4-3	CASSQEGSGGAYEQYF
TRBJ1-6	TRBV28	CASRTGPISPLHF
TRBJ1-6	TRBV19	CASSSRTGSSYNSPLHF
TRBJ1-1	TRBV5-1	CASSPWGTEAFF
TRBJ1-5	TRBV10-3	CAISESLGAQHF
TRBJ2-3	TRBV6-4	CASSAKAGDTQYF
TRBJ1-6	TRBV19	CASGSGTVGSPLHF
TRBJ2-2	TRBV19	CASSRVPGLAGSRTNTGELFF
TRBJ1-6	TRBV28	CASSLLESSYNSPLHF
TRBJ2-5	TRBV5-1	CASRLGQGQETQYF
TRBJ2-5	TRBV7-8	CASSLARGGLYF
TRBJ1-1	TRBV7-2	CASSRARTGEYTEAFF
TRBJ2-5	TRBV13	CASSLLRGTQYF
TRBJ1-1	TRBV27	CASSLSKGTEAFF
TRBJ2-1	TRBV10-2	CASSEHLGYNEQFF
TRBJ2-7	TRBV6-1	CASSVNTLSYEQYF
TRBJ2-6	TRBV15	CATSSRTGSSGANVLTF
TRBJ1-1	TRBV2	CASRPGQGTVEAFF
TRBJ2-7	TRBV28	CASSPRGGLRYEQYF
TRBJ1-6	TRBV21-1	CASSKAQGIGSPLHF
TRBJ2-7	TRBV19	CASSIRAVGTYEQYF
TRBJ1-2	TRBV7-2	CASSHWDDGYGYTF
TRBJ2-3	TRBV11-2	CASSLDSGRNTQYF
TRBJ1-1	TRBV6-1	CASSPEGGRGTEAFF
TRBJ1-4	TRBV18	CASSDYRGLREKLFF
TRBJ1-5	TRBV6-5	CASSPLLGGNQPQHF
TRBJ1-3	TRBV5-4	CASSLQVPGNTIYF
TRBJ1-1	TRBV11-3	CASSNRDRGAGTEAFF
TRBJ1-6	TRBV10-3	CAIKGLPNNSPLHF
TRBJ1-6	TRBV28	CASGQENSPLHF
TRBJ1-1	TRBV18	CASSPPGLRGGTEAFF
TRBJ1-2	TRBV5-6	CASSARGQHYGYTF
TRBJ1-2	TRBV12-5	CASAPGTVYGYTF